This T cell receptor (beta chain) is from a study of blood T cells in healthy people across ages. This clonotype was seen a handful of times. Its matching antigen is unknown. Broader study findings: Diversity figures derived from one million T cells were judged to underestimate the true value.

A second roughly 6 to 12 cycle PCR used barcoded and J-beta primers. Sequencing of every sample gave 2.5 million or more CDR3-containing paired-end reads. TCRdb itself ran the 5' RACE reads through MiXCR, one entry per CDR3 protein. The table has about 1.8 million distinct CDR3 sequences, roughly 50% seen once. About 9.9 milliliters of peripheral blood were drawn from each donor. The sample taken for sequencing was blood. This receptor was identified in a middle-aged woman in good health.

CDR3 loop: CASSPNSGGPLEQYF. CDR3 nucleotide sequence: TGTGCCAGCAGCCCGAATAGCGGGGGACCCTTGGAGCAGTACTTC. The gene calls are TRBV7-2 and TRBJ2-5, with 9 bases aligning to TRBD2. The CDR3 loop spans 15 amino acids. In germline, CDR1 is SGHTA, CDR2 FQGNSA. Unmatched junction bases numbered 15, after V lost 5 bases and J lost 11 bases.